The 12 T cell receptor beta chains below were found in one sample sequenced in a study of PD-L1 blockade in urothelial cancer. The repertoire was sequenced with immunoSEQ multiplex PCR; TCRdb's copy has only in-frame clones and lacks some. The sample lists tens of thousands of clones, about 85% occurring once. The input for sequencing was PBMCs, taken around atezolizumab (anti-PD-L1) treatment. The source is a man in his 60s with urothelial cancer.

CDR3 in DNA: TGTGCCAGCAGACCCGGGACAGGGGGAGCTGGGGCCAACGTCCTGACTTTC. This sequence encodes CASRPGTGGAGANVLTF. This chain joins TRBV5-4 and TRBJ2-6; 11 bases match TRBD1. CDR3 length equals 17 residues. Looked up from germline, CDR1 is SGHNT and CDR2 is YYREEE (reference sequence). V trimming: 5 bases; J trimming: 2 bases; junction bases outside the gene matches: 6. Combining the CDR3 with reference TRBV5-4 and TRBJ2-6 gives the whole variable domain ETGVTQSPTHLIKTRGQQVTLRCSSQSGHNTVSWYQQALGQGPQFIFQYYREEENGRGNFPPRFSGLQFPNYSSELNVNALELDDSALYLCASRPGTGGAGANVLTFGAGSRLTVL.

The rearrangement links TRBV6-5 to TRBJ2-3; TRBD2 matches 8 bases. Germline loops: CDR1 MNHEY, CDR2 SVGAGI. The CDR3 totals 14 residues. The V segment lost 6 bases and the J segment 2 bases; nucleotides outside the gene matches: 4. CDR3 nucleotides: TGTGCCAGCAGAAGCGGGGGATTCACAGATACGCAGTATTTT. Its protein product is CASRSGGFTDTQYF.

This clone was picked up a small number of times. V and J are TRBV11-3 and TRBJ1-4, with TRBD1 identical over 7 bases. The CDR3 sequence is 15 residues long. V trimming: 4 bases; J trimming: 8 bases; junction bases outside the gene matches: 10. Germline V CDR1 and CDR2: SGHNT, YENEEA. The CDR3 nucleotides read TGTGCCAGCAGCTCCCGACAGGGCGGTTGGGAAAAACTGTTTTTT. Residues: CASSSRQGGWEKLFF.

V gene TRBV7-9 combines with J gene TRBJ2-1, with 8 bases aligning to TRBD1. Germline V CDR1 and CDR2: SEHNR, FQNEAQ (reference sequence). The ends lost 5 bases at V and 5 bases at J; junction bases unmatched: 11. The CDR3 is 16 amino acids. The CDR3 DNA reads as TGTGCCAGCAGCGTCAACAGGGGGGTTCACCACAATGAGCAGTTCTTC. Translation: CASSVNRGVHHNEQFF.

V and J are TRBV10-1 and TRBJ2-4, with a weak D call TRBD1 (6 bases). The germline gives CDR1 WNHNN, CDR2 SYGVQD (reference sequence). This CDR3 spans 17 amino acids. The ends were cut back, 0 bases at V and 0 bases at J, with 12 bases in the middle. The DNA of the CDR3 is TGCGCCAGCAGTGAGTCTAGGACAGAACTAGCCAAAAACATTCAGTACTTC. This translates into CASSESRTELAKNIQYF.

V is TRBV7-9 and J is TRBJ1-1; 8 bases are a match to TRBD1. Trimming at V came to 8 bases and at J to 5 bases, leaving 10 bases not matched to a gene. This CDR3 is 14 amino acids long. The germline V gene encodes CDR1 SEHNR and CDR2 FQNEAQ (reference sequence). The CDR3 DNA is TGTGCCAGCGGTACTCAGGGGGCGACGACTGAAGCTTTCTTT. Amino acids: CASGTQGATTEAFF. Drawing the rest from reference TRBV7-9 and TRBJ1-1, the complete variable domain is DTGVSQNPRHKITKRGQNVTFRCDPISEHNRLYWYRQTLGQGPEFLTYFQNEAQLEKSRLLSDRFSAERPKGSFSTLEIQRTEQGDSAMYLCASGTQGATTEAFFGQGTRLTVV.

This clone is a singleton in its sample. The chain links TRBV2 to TRBJ2-3; weak D call: TRBD2 (6 bases). Trimming took 7 bases from V and 1 from J, leaving 12 bases between them. Germline CDR1 SNHLY, CDR2 FYNNEI. The CDR3 consists of 14 residues. DNA for the CDR3: TGTGCCAGCAATCGGGGGATCCGCACAGATACGCAGTATTTT. Protein product: CASNRGIRTDTQYF. Drawing the rest from reference TRBV2 and TRBJ2-3, the complete variable domain is EPEVTQTPSHQVTQMGQEVILRCVPISNHLYFYWYRQILGQKVEFLVSFYNNEISEKSEIFDDQFSVERPDGSNFTLKIRSTKLEDSAMYFCASNRGIRTDTQYFGPGTRLTVL.

This chain joins TRBV27 and TRBJ1-6; tentative D call: TRBD1 (6 bases). Trimming shortened V by 6 bases and J by 7 bases, and 13 bases separated the two germline ends. This CDR3 has 14 residues. Looked up from germline, CDR1 is MNHEY and CDR2 is SMNVEV (reference sequence). CDR3 loop: CASSSDRRNSPLHF. CDR3 nucleotides: TGTGCCAGCAGCTCCGACAGGAGGAATTCACCCCTCCACTTT.

This chain joins TRBV25-1 and TRBJ1-6; the match to TRBD1 covers 9 bases. The CDR3 is 13 amino acids. J was trimmed by 8 bases and V by 6 bases; bases with no gene match: 2. Germline lookup yields CDR1 MGHDK and CDR2 SYGVNS. The CDR3 nucleotides read TGTGCCAGCAGCCGGACAGGGGATTCACCCCTCCACTTT. This encodes CASSRTGDSPLHF.

The chain joins TRBV6-1 to TRBJ2-5; 13 nucleotides agree with TRBD2. Germline lookup yields CDR1 MNHNS and CDR2 SASEGT. The J segment lost 5 bases and the V segment lost 1 base, leaving 7 bases of the junction unmatched. CDR3 length equals 17 residues. CDR3 residues: CASSEGLAGGGAETQYF. The CDR3 DNA is TGTGCCAGCAGTGAAGGACTAGCGGGGGGAGGGGCGGAGACCCAGTACTTC.

The chain joins TRBV10-2 to TRBJ2-7; D is unresolved. V was trimmed by 3 bases and J by 5 bases, leaving 8 bases between them. Germline CDR1 WSHSY, CDR2 SAAADI. The CDR3 contains 12 residues. CDR3 region: CASSDIENEQYF. CDR3 nucleotide sequence: TGCGCCAGCAGTGACATAGAAAACGAGCAGTACTTC.

The chain is built from TRBV14 and TRBJ2-7; the match to TRBD1 covers 10 bases. CDR1 is SGHDN and CDR2 is FVKESK in the germline V gene. With 5 bases clipped from V and 1 base from J, the junction kept 2 bases outside the gene matches. The CDR3 extends over 14 amino acids. Here the CDR3 reads CASSKGQGSYEQYF. DNA for the CDR3: TGTGCCAGCAGCAAGGGACAGGGGTCCTACGAGCAGTACTTC.